Listed below are T cell receptor beta chains from one sample, sequenced in a study of spatial heterogeneity in lung cancer. Via MiXCR, TCRdb re-called the 5' RACE reads, giving one row per CDR3 protein. Of 30,000 to 50,000 distinct CDR3 sequences in the sample, about 5.8% were seen once. Sample: PBMCs, taken at surgery. Receptors originate from a male donor with early-stage non-small cell lung cancer. Both conserved end residues are part of each CDR3. The order of the fields is J gene, clone size, D gene, V gene, CDR3 DNA, CDR3 protein. A D gene is named only where the DNA matches it firmly. The size of a clone is reported for some rows only, either as once, few or many, or as a class for expanded clones.

TRBJ1-5,NA,TRBD1,TRBV6-5,TGTGCCAGCAGTTACTCGGCAGGGGGTGGCAATCAGCCCCAGCATTTT,CASSYSAGGGNQPQHF
TRBJ1-6,many,NA,TRBV3-1,TGTGCCAGCAGCCACCACACAGGCCAGGGGAATTCACCCCTCCACTTT,CASSHHTGQGNSPLHF
TRBJ1-6,many,NA,TRBV7-9,TGTGCCAGCACAGACAGCTATAATTCACCCCTCCACTTT,CASTDSYNSPLHF
TRBJ2-1,few,TRBD2,TRBV11-2,TGTGCCAGCAGCTTAGTGGGGCAGGGAGGGCTCCGCAATGAGCAGTTCTTC,CASSLVGQGGLRNEQFF
TRBJ2-7,many,NA,TRBV20-1,TGCAGTGCCCTGACAGACGACTACGAGCAGTACTTC,CSALTDDYEQYF
TRBJ1-2,many,TRBD1,TRBV12-3/TRBV12-4,TGTGCCAGCAGTTTCTCACAGGGGGCAGGGGGCTACACCTTC,CASSFSQGAGGYTF
TRBJ1-5,NA,TRBD1,TRBV5-8,TGTGCCAGCAGTTCCCCCCCGGGACAGGGGGCAGGGCCCCAGCATTTT,CASSSPPGQGAGPQHF
TRBJ2-1,many,NA,TRBV21-1,TGTGCCAGCAGCCCCTCAACCCCAGGGGACCGCGACAATGAGCAGTTCTTC,CASSPSTPGDRDNEQFF
TRBJ1-4,few,NA,TRBV6-6,TGTGCCAGCAGTTACGGGGTGGGGTCGGGCGGAGAAAAACTGTTTTTT,CASSYGVGSGGEKLFF
TRBJ1-2,medium-sized,NA,TRBV12-3/TRBV12-4,TGTGCCAGCAGTCCGGACGGAATCAGGGGCTACACCTTC,CASSPDGIRGYTF
TRBJ2-7,few,NA,TRBV25-1,TGTGCCAGCAGTACCTTATACGAGCAGTACTTC,CASSTLYEQYF
TRBJ2-1,NA,NA,TRBV7-2,TGTGCCAGCAGCTTAGTTCGCCATGAGCAGTTCTTC,CASSLVRHEQFF
TRBJ2-7,many,NA,TRBV30,TGTGCCTGGAGCGGAGACGCCTCAGGGGATTGGTACGAGCAGTACTTC,CAWSGDASGDWYEQYF
TRBJ2-2,many,NA,TRBV11-1,TGTGCCAGCAGCTTAAGGGTAACCGGGGAGCTGTTTTTT,CASSLRVTGELFF
TRBJ2-5,NA,NA,TRBV6-4,TGTGCCAGCACCCTTTCCACGGGGTTCCGAGAGACCCAGTACTTC,CASTLSTGFRETQYF
TRBJ1-1,many,NA,TRBV5-6,TGTGCCAGCAGCTTCCCAGGGATTGAAGCTTTCTTT,CASSFPGIEAFF
TRBJ1-3,many,NA,TRBV20-1,TGCAGTGCTCCGAGCTCTGGAAACACCATATATTTT,CSAPSSGNTIYF
TRBJ1-1,NA,NA,TRBV18,TGTGCCAGCTCATCACCGGGGGAACCTGGTGCTGAAGCTTTCTTT,CASSSPGEPGAEAFF